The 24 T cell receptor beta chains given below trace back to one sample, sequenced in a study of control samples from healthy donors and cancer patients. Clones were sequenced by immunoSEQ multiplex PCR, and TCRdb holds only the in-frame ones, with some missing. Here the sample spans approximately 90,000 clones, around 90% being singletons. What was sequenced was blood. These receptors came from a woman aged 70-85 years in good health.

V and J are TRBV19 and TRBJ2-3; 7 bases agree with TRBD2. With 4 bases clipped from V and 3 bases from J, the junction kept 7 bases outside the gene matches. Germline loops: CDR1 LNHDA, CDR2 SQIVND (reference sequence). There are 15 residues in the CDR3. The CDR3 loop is CASSTGGGMTDTQYF. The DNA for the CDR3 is TGTGCCAGTAGTACGGGGGGAGGAATGACAGATACGCAGTATTTT.

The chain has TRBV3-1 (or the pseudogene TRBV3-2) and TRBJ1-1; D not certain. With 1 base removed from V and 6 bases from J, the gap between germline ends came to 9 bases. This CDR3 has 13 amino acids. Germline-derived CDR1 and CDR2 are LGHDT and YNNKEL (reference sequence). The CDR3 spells CASSQGGPAEAFF. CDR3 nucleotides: TGTGCCAGCAGCCAAGGGGGTCCAGCTGAAGCTTTCTTT.

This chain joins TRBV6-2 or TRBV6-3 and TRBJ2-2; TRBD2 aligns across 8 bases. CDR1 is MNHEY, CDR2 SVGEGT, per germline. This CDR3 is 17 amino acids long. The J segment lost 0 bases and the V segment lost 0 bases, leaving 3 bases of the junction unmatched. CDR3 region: CASSYSPGGPNTGELFF. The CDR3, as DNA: TGTGCCAGCAGTTACTCACCGGGAGGGCCGAACACCGGGGAGCTGTTTTTT.

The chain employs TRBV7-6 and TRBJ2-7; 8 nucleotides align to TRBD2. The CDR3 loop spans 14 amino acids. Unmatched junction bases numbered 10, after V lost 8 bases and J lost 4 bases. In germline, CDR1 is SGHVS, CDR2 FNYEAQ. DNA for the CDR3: TGTGCCAGCTCGGGGGGGGACGGGAGTTACGAGCAGTACTTC. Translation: CASSGGDGSYEQYF.

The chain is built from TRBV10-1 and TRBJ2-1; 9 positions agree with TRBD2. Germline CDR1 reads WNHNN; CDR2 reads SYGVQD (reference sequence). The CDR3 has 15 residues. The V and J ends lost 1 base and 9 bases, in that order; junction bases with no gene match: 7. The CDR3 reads CASSELAGAVAEQFF. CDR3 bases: TGCGCCAGCAGTGAGTTAGCGGGAGCGGTTGCTGAGCAGTTCTTC.

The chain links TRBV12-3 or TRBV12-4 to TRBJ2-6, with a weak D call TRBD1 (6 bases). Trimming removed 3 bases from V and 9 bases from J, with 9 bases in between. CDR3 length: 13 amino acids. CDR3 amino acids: CASSFRGNNVLTF. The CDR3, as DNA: TGTGCCAGCAGTTTTAGGGGGAACAACGTCCTGACTTTC.

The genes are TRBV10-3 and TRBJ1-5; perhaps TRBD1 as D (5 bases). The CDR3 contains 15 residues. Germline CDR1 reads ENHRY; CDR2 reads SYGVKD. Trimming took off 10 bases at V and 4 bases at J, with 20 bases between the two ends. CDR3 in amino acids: CATARSGTGNQPQHF. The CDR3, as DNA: TGTGCCACCGCCAGGTCGGGGACGGGGAATCAGCCCCAGCATTTT.

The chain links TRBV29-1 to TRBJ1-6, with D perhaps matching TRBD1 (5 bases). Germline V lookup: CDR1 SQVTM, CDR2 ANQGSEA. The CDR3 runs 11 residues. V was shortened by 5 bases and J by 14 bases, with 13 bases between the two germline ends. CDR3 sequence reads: CSVQPVRALHF. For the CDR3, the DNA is TGCAGCGTTCAACCCGTCAGGGCCCTCCACTTT.

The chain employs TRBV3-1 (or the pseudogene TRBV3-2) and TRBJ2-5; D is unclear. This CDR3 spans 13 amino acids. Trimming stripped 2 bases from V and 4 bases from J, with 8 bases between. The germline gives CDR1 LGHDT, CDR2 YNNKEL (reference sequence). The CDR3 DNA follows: TGTGCCAGCAGCCAAAGTGGGGTAGAGACCCAGTACTTC. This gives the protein CASSQSGVETQYF.

The CDR3 loop is CASSARRIASYNEQFF. In DNA form, the CDR3 reads TGTGCCAGCAGCGCCCGTCGAATAGCCTCCTACAATGAGCAGTTCTTC. V usage is TRBV7-2 and J usage is TRBJ2-1; D not certain. Germline assignment: CDR1 SGHTA and CDR2 FQGNSA. This CDR3 has 16 residues. Deletions cut 5 bases from V and 0 bases from J, with 14 bases between.

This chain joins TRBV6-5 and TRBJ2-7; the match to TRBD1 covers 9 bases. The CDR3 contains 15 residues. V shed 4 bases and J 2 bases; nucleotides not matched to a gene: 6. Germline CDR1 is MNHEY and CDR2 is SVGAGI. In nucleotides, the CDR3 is TGTGCCAGCAGTTCTCGGGACAGGGCCACCTACGAGCAGTACTTC. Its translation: CASSSRDRATYEQYF.

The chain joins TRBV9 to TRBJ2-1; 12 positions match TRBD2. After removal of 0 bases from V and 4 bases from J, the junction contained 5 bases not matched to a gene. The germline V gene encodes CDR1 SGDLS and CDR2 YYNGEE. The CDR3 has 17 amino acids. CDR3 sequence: CASSVASGRGGYNEQFF. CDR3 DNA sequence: TGTGCCAGCAGCGTAGCTAGCGGGAGGGGTGGATACAATGAGCAGTTCTTC.

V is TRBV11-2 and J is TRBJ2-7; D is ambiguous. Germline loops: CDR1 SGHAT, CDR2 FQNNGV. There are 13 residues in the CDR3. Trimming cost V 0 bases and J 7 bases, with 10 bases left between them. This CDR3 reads CASSLDRSVEQYF. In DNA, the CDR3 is TGTGCCAGCAGCTTAGATCGAAGTGTGGAGCAGTACTTC.

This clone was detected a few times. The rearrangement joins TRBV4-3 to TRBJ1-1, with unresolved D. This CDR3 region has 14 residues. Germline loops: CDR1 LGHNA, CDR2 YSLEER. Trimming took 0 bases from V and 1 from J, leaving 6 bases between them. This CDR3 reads CASSQDQWNTEAFF. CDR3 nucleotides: TGCGCCAGCAGCCAAGATCAGTGGAACACTGAAGCTTTCTTT.

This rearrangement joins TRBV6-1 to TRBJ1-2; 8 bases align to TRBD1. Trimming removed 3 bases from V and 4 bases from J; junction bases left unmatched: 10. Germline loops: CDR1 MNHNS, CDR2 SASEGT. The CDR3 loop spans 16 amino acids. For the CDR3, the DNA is TGTGCCAGCAGTGAGGAAACAGGGGGTACTCTCTATGGCTACACCTTC. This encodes CASSEETGGTLYGYTF.

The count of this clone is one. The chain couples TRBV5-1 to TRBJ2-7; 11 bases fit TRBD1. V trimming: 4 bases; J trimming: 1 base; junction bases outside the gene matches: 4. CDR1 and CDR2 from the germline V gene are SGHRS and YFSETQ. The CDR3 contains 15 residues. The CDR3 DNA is TGCGCCAGCAGCGGGGGGACAGGGGGATCCTACGAGCAGTACTTC. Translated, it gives CASSGGTGGSYEQYF.

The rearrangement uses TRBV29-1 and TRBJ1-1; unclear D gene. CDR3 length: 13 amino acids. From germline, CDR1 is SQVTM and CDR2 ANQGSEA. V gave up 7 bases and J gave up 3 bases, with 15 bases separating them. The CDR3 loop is CSGRIGMDTEAFF. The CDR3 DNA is TGCAGCGGTAGGATAGGTATGGACACTGAAGCTTTCTTT. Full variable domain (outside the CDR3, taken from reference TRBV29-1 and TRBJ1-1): SAVISQKPSRDICQRGTSLTIQCQVDSQVTMMFWYRQQPGQSLTLIATANQGSEATYESGFVIDKFPISRPNLTFSTLTVSNMSPEDSSIYLCSGRIGMDTEAFFGQGTRLTVV.

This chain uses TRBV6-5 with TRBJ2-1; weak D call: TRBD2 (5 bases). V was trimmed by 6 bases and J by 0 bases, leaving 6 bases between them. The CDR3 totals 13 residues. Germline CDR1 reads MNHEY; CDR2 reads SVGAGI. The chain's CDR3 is CASSRDSYNEQFF. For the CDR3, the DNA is TGTGCCAGCAGCCGGGACTCCTACAATGAGCAGTTCTTC.

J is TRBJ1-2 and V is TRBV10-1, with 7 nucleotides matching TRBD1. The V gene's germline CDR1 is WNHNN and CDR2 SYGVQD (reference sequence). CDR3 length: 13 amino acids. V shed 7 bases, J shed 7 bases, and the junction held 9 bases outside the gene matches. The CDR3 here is CASNPLTGAGYTF. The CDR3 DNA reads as TGCGCCAGCAACCCCCTCACAGGGGCTGGCTACACCTTC.

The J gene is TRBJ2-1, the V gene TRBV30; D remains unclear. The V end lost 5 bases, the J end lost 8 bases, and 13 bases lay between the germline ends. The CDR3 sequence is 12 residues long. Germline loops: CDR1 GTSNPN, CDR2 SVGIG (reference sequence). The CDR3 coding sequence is TGTGCCTGGTTTAGGCCCCCGGATGAGCAGTTCTTC. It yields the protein CAWFRPPDEQFF.

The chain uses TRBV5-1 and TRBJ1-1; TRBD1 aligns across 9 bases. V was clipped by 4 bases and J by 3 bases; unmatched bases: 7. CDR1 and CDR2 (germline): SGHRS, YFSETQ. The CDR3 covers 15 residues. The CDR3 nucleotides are TGCGCCAGCAGCCTTACGACAGGGGGATACACTGAAGCTTTCTTT. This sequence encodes CASSLTTGGYTEAFF.

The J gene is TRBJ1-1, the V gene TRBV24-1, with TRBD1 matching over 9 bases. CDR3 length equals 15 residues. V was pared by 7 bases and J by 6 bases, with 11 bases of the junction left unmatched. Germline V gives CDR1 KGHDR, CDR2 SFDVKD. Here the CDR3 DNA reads TGTGCCACCAGCCGTCGGGGACAGGGAGGCGCTGAAGCTTTCTTT. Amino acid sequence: CATSRRGQGGAEAFF.

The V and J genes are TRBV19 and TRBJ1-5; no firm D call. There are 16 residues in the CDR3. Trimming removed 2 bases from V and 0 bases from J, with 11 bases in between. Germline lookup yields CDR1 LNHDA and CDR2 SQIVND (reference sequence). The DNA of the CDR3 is TGTGCCAGTAGTATAATGACTAGCGGTAGCAATCAGCCCCAGCATTTT. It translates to CASSIMTSGSNQPQHF.

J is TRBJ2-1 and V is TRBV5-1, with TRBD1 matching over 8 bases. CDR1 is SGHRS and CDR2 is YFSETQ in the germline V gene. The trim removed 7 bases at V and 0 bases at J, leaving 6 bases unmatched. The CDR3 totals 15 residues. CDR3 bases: TGCGCCAGCGGCACAGGGGGAAGCTCCTACAATGAGCAGTTCTTC. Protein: CASGTGGSSYNEQFF.